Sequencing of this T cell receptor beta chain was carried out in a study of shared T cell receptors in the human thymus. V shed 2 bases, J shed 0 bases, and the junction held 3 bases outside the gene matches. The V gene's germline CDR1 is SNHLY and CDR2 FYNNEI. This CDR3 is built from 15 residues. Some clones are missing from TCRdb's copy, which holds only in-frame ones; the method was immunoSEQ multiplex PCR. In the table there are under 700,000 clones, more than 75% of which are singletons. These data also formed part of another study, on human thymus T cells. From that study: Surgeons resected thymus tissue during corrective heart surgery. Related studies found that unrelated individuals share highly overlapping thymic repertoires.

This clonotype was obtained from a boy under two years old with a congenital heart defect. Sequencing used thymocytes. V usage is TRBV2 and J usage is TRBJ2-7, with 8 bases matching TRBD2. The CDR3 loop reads CASSEPTSDSYEQYF. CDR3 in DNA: TGTGCCAGCAGTGAACCGACTAGCGACTCCTACGAGCAGTACTTC.